This TCR beta chain originates from a study of T cells expressing NK-cell markers. Looked up from germline, CDR1 is LGHNA and CDR2 is YSLEER. The CDR3 runs 15 residues. TCRdb reprocessed the 5' RACE reads and stores each CDR3 protein as one record, lacking DNA. The listing contains about 260,000 distinct CDR3 sequences. The J gene is TRBJ2-2, the V gene TRBV4-3; TCRdb names TRBD1, which stays unverified in the absence of DNA. The TCR comes from a man between 18 and 29 years old in good health. Source material: blood T cells: a sorted CD56 or NKG2C T cell subset, CD4+ or CD8+ T cells, or bulk PBMC T cells (not recorded which). This CDR3 is CASSQGGTVNGELFF.